Presented here are 21 T cell receptor beta chains from one specimen sequenced in a study of cytomegalovirus exposure and HLA in healthy donors. Using immunoSEQ multiplex PCR, the repertoire was profiled, and TCRdb retains in-frame clones only, with some absent. The sample contains approximately 160,000 clones, around nine tenths of which appear only once. Sequenced sample: PBMCs. Receptor source: a woman under 30 in good health and CMV-seropositive.

This clone was recorded once. The chain couples TRBV28 to TRBJ1-5; 7 bases fit TRBD1. This CDR3 has 15 residues. Trimming removed 5 bases from V and 2 bases from J; junction bases left unmatched: 6. Germline CDR1 and CDR2: MDHEN and SYDVKM. This CDR3 reads CASSQGQAGNQPQHF. The DNA for the CDR3 is TGTGCCAGCAGTCAAGGACAGGCTGGCAATCAGCCCCAGCATTTT. The full variable domain, rest sourced from reference TRBV28 and TRBJ1-5, is DVKVTQSSRYLVKRTGEKVFLECVQDMDHENMFWYRQDPGLGLRLIYFSYDVKMKEKGDIPEGYSVSREKKERFSLILESASTNQTSMYLCASSQGQAGNQPQHFGDGTRLSIL.

The chain is built from TRBV5-6 and TRBJ2-3; 11 bases map to TRBD2. The CDR3 has 17 residues. The germline gives CDR1 SGHDT, CDR2 YYEEEE. The junction had 11 bases not matched to a gene; V was cut back by 4 bases and J by 4 bases. CDR3 sequence reads: CASSPELAGDGPDTQYF. The CDR3 nucleotides read TGTGCCAGCAGCCCCGAACTAGCGGGAGATGGCCCAGATACGCAGTATTTT.

V is TRBV18 and J is TRBJ2-7; D is perhaps TRBD1 (6 bases). The CDR3 is 12 residues long. Trimming cost V 8 bases and J 5 bases, with 13 bases left between them. CDR1 is KGHSH, CDR2 LQKENI, per germline. The CDR3 bases are TGTGCCAGCGCAACAAACAGGGACGAGCAGTACTTC. Translated: CASATNRDEQYF.

This sequence joins TRBV7-9 and TRBJ1-1; TRBD1 is a possible D gene (5 bases). This CDR3 comprises 14 residues. Looked up from germline, CDR1 is SEHNR and CDR2 is FQNEAQ (reference sequence). V was pared by 3 bases and J by 1 base, with 9 bases between. The CDR3 nucleotides read TGTGCCAGCAGCTTGTATCAGGGGAACACTGAAGCTTTCTTT. As protein: CASSLYQGNTEAFF.

The genes are TRBV6-6 and TRBJ2-1; D possibly corresponds to TRBD2 (6 bases). CDR1 is MNHNY and CDR2 is SVGAGI in the germline V gene (reference sequence). This CDR3 comprises 16 residues. Trimming pared 0 bases from V and 5 bases from J, leaving 14 bases between. CDR3 in amino acids: CASSYSSGRKDNEQFF. CDR3 DNA sequence: TGTGCCAGCAGTTACTCGTCAGGGAGGAAGGACAATGAGCAGTTCTTC.

This chain links TRBV5-5 with TRBJ1-2; D is uncertain. The CDR3 covers 13 residues. The germline V gene encodes CDR1 SGHKS and CDR2 YYEKEE (reference sequence). Trimming cost V 0 bases and J 8 bases, with 11 bases left between them. CDR3 in amino acids: CASSLDPVMGYTF. The CDR3, as DNA: TGTGCCAGCAGCTTGGACCCAGTCATGGGCTACACCTTC.

This sequence joins TRBV2 and TRBJ1-2, with 7 nucleotides matching TRBD1. Germline lookup yields CDR1 SNHLY and CDR2 FYNNEI. J gave up 5 bases and V 1 base, and 7 bases lay outside the gene matches. The CDR3 sequence is 15 residues long. The CDR3 bases are TGTGCCAGCAGTGAAGGACAGGGACTAGGGTATGGCTACACCTTC. Translation gives CASSEGQGLGYGYTF.

V usage is TRBV21-1 and J usage is TRBJ2-7; TRBD1 is taken as the D call from the table, unchecked against the DNA. TRBV21-1 has pseudogene status. The CDR3 covers 22 residues. CDR3 loop: CASSRKQQGAVESYLITYEQYF. Here the CDR3 DNA reads TGTGCCAGCAGCCGTAAACAACAGGGGGCGGTGGAATCGTACCTTATTACCTACGAGCAGTACTTC.

V is TRBV27 and J is TRBJ1-4; TRBD1 matches 8 bases. This CDR3 spans 13 amino acids. Germline V gene lookup returns CDR1 MNHEY and CDR2 SMNVEV (reference sequence). After removal of 6 bases from V and 8 bases from J, the junction contained 5 bases not matched to a gene. CDR3 coding DNA: TGTGCCAGCAGAAGGACAGGGCGGGAAAAACTGTTTTTT. Translation gives CASRRTGREKLFF.

The CDR3 loop is CASSHPERESYNEQFF. CDR3 nucleotides: TGTGCCAGCAGCCATCCTGAGCGGGAGTCCTACAATGAGCAGTTCTTC. This chain links TRBV7-9 with TRBJ2-1; 8 bases are shared with TRBD2. The CDR3 has 16 amino acids. The J segment lost 1 base and the V segment lost 5 bases, leaving 7 bases of the junction unmatched. The germline CDR1 and CDR2 sequences are SEHNR and FQNEAQ (reference sequence).

V gene TRBV11-1 combines with J gene TRBJ1-1; no clear D gene. CDR3 length equals 14 residues. The V end was cut by 5 bases, the J end by 0 bases, with 10 bases between. Germline values: CDR1 SGHAT, CDR2 FQDESV (reference sequence). The CDR3 nucleotides are TGTGCCAGCAGCGCCTACACTATGAACACTGAAGCTTTCTTT. It yields the protein CASSAYTMNTEAFF.

The chain recombines TRBV27 with TRBJ2-5, with D tentatively TRBD1 (5 bases). This CDR3 has 13 amino acids. Trimming took 5 bases from V and 3 from J, leaving 10 bases between them. Germline CDR1 MNHEY, CDR2 SMNVEV (reference sequence). CDR3: CASSLRVEETQYF. The CDR3 bases are TGTGCCAGCAGTCTCAGGGTGGAAGAGACCCAGTACTTC.

The J gene is TRBJ1-2, the V gene TRBV5-1; D is ambiguous. V shed 4 bases and J shed 5 bases, with 12 bases lying between them. The CDR3 consists of 13 residues. Germline loops: CDR1 SGHRS, CDR2 YFSETQ. CDR3 nucleotide sequence: TGCGCCAGCAGCGGAGAGGGCACTTATGGCTACACCTTC. Protein product: CASSGEGTYGYTF.

V is TRBV28 and J is TRBJ1-1; D uncertain. Per the germline V gene, CDR1 is MDHEN and CDR2 is SYDVKM. Trimming left V 5 bases short and J 6 bases short, with 19 bases between. The CDR3 runs 15 residues. The CDR3 spells CASSPALGFGAEAFF. The CDR3 region has the DNA TGTGCCAGCAGTCCCGCATTAGGGTTCGGGGCTGAAGCTTTCTTT.

The chain carries TRBV10-1 and TRBJ2-4; the D gene is possibly TRBD2 (5 bases). The CDR3 is 13 residues long. CDR1 WNHNN and CDR2 SYGVQD come from the germline V gene (reference sequence). V lost 8 bases and J 5 bases, leaving 13 bases between the germline ends. As DNA, the CDR3 is TGCGCCAGCGGCGATAGCGCGGAAAACATTCAGTACTTC. It specifies CASGDSAENIQYF.

The J gene is TRBJ2-3, the V gene TRBV6-5, with D tentatively TRBD1 (5 bases). The CDR3 length is 15 residues. Germline values: CDR1 MNHEY, CDR2 SVGAGI. V was clipped by 8 bases and J by 3 bases, with 18 bases between them. CDR3 nucleotides: TGTGCCAGCTCGCCCAGGGTTACCCTAACAGATACGCAGTATTTT. Translated: CASSPRVTLTDTQYF.

The CDR3: CASSPDSSSYEQYF. The CDR3 DNA reads as TGTGCCAGCAGCCCCGACAGTAGCTCCTACGAGCAGTACTTC. This chain links TRBV7-9 with TRBJ2-7; perhaps TRBD1 as D (5 bases). Trimming removed 5 bases from V and 0 bases from J, with 11 bases in between. CDR3 size: 14 residues. In germline, CDR1 is SEHNR, CDR2 FQNEAQ (reference sequence).

The CDR3 region is CASSRTASTDTQYF. CDR3 coding DNA: TGTGCCAGCAGCAGGACTGCTAGCACAGATACGCAGTATTTT. The chain joins TRBV5-6 to TRBJ2-3, with D possibly matching TRBD2 (5 bases). The CDR3 length is 14 residues. V was cut by 4 bases and J by 0 bases, with 9 bases left in between. Per the germline V gene, CDR1 is SGHDT and CDR2 is YYEEEE.

The genes are TRBV15 and TRBJ2-5; D unresolved. The CDR3 is 15 amino acids. V shed 1 base and J shed 4 bases, with 13 bases lying between them. Per the germline V gene, CDR1 is LNHNV and CDR2 is YYDKDF (reference sequence). CDR3 amino acids: CATSRGGLKVETQYF. CDR3 in DNA: TGTGCCACCAGCAGAGGTGGGCTTAAGGTAGAGACCCAGTACTTC.

This clone was counted a single time. The chain has TRBV18 and TRBJ1-1, with a tentative D call TRBD1 (6 bases). This CDR3 comprises 15 residues. CDR1 and CDR2 (germline): KGHSH, LQKENI. The germline V and J ends were trimmed by 6 bases and 4 bases, with 18 bases remaining between them. This chain's CDR3 is CASSRRQESGTEAFF. In DNA, the CDR3 is TGTGCCAGCTCGCGTAGACAGGAGAGCGGCACTGAAGCTTTCTTT.

This clone was detected once. Here the CDR3 DNA reads TGTGCCAGCAGTTTTTTCTTTGCGGGTCAGGATGAGCAGTTCTTC. It translates to CASSFFFAGQDEQFF. The chain carries TRBV27 and TRBJ2-1, with D perhaps TRBD2 (5 bases). CDR3 length: 15 amino acids. Germline V gene sequence: CDR1 MNHEY, CDR2 SMNVEV (reference sequence). V lost 3 bases and J lost 8, with 17 bases in between.